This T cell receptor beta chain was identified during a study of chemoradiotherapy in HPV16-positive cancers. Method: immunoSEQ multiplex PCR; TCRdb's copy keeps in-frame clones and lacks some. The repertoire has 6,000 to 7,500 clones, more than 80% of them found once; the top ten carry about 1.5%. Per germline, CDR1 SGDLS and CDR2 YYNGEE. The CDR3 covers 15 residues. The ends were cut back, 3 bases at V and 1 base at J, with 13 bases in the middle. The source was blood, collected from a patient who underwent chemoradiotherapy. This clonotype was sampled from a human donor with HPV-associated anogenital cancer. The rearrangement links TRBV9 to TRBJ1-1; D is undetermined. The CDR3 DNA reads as TGTGCCAGCAGCGGATACATCCTCGGGAACACTGAAGCTTTCTTT. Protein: CASSGYILGNTEAFF.